The rows below give T cell receptor beta chains drawn from one sample of a study of siplizumab effects on memory and regulatory T cells. The method was immunoSEQ multiplex PCR; TCRdb's version includes in-frame clones alone and lacks a portion of them. The repertoire consists of nearly 85,000 clones, with around 93% occurring once and the leading ten covering about 18%. Sequenced material: CD8+ T cells sorted from blood. These TCRs come from a human donor in good health. The CDR3 runs from the conserved cysteine through the conserved F or W. A D gene is named only where the DNA matches it firmly. Clone size is stated in some rows and not others, as once, few, many or a class when expanded.

abundance,j_gene,v_gene,d_gene,CDR3aa,CDR3nt
NA,TRBJ1-5,TRBV6-6,TRBD1,CASTPQGVNQPQHF,TGTGCCAGCACACCACAGGGGGTAAACCAGCCCCAGCATTTT
NA,TRBJ2-1,TRBV6-5,NA,CASKGRESSYNEQFF,TGTGCCAGCAAAGGACGGGAGAGCTCCTACAATGAGCAGTTCTTC
NA,TRBJ1-1,TRBV7-9,NA,CASSSSDGLNTEAFF,TGTGCCAGCAGCTCTTCGGACGGATTGAACACTGAAGCTTTCTTT
few,TRBJ2-1,TRBV5-1,NA,CASNQNSNEQFF,TGCGCCAGCAACCAAAACTCGAATGAGCAGTTCTTC
NA,TRBJ1-2,TRBV27,TRBD1,CASSDHGQAINYGYTF,TGTGCCAGCAGTGATCATGGACAGGCGATCAACTATGGCTACACCTTC
NA,TRBJ2-7,TRBV5-1,NA,CASSLDSGGEQYF,TGCGCCAGCAGCTTGGATTCCGGAGGGGAGCAGTACTTC
NA,TRBJ2-7,TRBV10-2,NA,CASSAGVIYEQYF,TGCGCCAGCAGTGCAGGAGTAATCTACGAGCAGTACTTC
NA,TRBJ1-2,TRBV19,NA,CASRSGVGYTF,TGTGCCAGTCGTTCGGGGGTTGGCTACACCTTC
once,TRBJ1-2,TRBV15,NA,CATSSGRGLNYGYTF,TGTGCCACCAGCAGCGGACGGGGCTTAAACTATGGCTACACCTTC
NA,TRBJ2-7,TRBV9,NA,CASSVAGGSSYEQYF,TGTGCCAGCAGCGTAGCGGGCGGTAGCTCCTACGAGCAGTACTTC
once,TRBJ2-4,TRBV19,TRBD2,CASSLGGRAQNIQYF,TGTGCCAGTAGTCTGGGCGGGAGGGCCCAAAACATTCAGTACTTC
NA,TRBJ2-7,TRBV7-6,TRBD2,CASSLTQLAGKVGEQYF,TGTGCCAGCAGCCTAACTCAACTAGCGGGAAAAGTCGGCGAGCAGTACTTC
NA,TRBJ2-3,TRBV2,NA,CASSVLSAGDYTDTQYF,TGTGCCAGCAGTGTTTTGTCCGCAGGGGACTACACAGATACGCAGTATTTT
NA,TRBJ2-6,TRBV30,NA,CAWEVPGANVLTF,TGTGCCTGGGAGGTCCCTGGGGCCAACGTCCTGACTTTC
NA,TRBJ2-7,TRBV9,TRBD2,CASSPQRGEQYF,TGTGCCAGCAGCCCCCAGCGGGGCGAGCAGTACTTC
NA,TRBJ2-5,TRBV19,TRBD1,CASSSGTGWETQYF,TGTGCCAGTAGTAGCGGGACAGGATGGGAGACCCAGTACTTC
NA,TRBJ2-2,TRBV5-7,NA,CASSKALQLATTGELFF,TGTGCCAGCAGCAAAGCACTGCAGCTAGCGACCACCGGGGAGCTGTTTTTT
NA,TRBJ2-7,TRBV30,NA,CAWRPGTRTYEQYF,TGTGCCTGGAGACCCGGGACACGGACCTACGAGCAGTACTTC
NA,TRBJ2-1,TRBV5-1,TRBD2,CASSLEAGGSYNEQFF,TGCGCCAGCAGCTTGGAAGCGGGAGGCTCCTACAATGAGCAGTTCTTC
NA,TRBJ2-1,TRBV29-1,NA,CSVVGGHRDNEQFF,TGCAGCGTTGTGGGGGGTCATAGGGACAATGAGCAGTTCTTC